Listed below are T cell receptor beta chains from one sample, sequenced in a study of T-cell reconstitution after alpha-beta-depleted transplantation in children. TCRdb re-called the PCR reads through MiXCR, storing one row per CDR3 protein. The sample carries 500,000 or so distinct CDR3 sequences, approximately 32% recorded once. This sample comprised PBMCs from the stem cell graft donor, obtained from the stem cell graft. The receptor set was obtained from a human donor who donated a stem cell graft to a child with aplastic anemia. The CDR3 runs from the conserved cysteine through the conserved F or W. A D gene is named only where the DNA matches it firmly. For some rows the clone size is stated as once, few or many, or as a class when expanded; others skip it.

CDR3 DNA	CDR3 protein	J gene	clone size	V gene	D gene
TGTGCCAGCCGGTTCGGGACAGTGAACACTGAAGCTTTCTTT	CASRFGTVNTEAFF	TRBJ1-1	few	TRBV6-1	TRBD1
TGCAGCGTACCCGGACAGCCGAACACCGGGGAGCTGTTTTTT	CSVPGQPNTGELFF	TRBJ2-2	.	TRBV29-1	.
TGTGCCATCACTGGGACTAGTCAAAATGAGCAGTTCTTC	CAITGTSQNEQFF	TRBJ2-1	few	TRBV10-3	TRBD2
TGTGCCAGCAGTGACGTTCTTCTAAACACTGAAGCTTTCTTT	CASSDVLLNTEAFF	TRBJ1-1	.	TRBV2	.
TGTGCCAGCAGCGCCTCCGCCGGCGGGGAGACCCAGTACTTC	CASSASAGGETQYF	TRBJ2-5	few	TRBV7-3	.
TGTGCCTGGAGTGTAGTTTCAGGGGTTGGCTACACCTTC	CAWSVVSGVGYTF	TRBJ1-2	few	TRBV30	.
TGTGCCAGCGGCCCCGGAGGGGCGTTTTCGGCTTCACCCCTCCACTTT	CASGPGGAFSASPLHF	TRBJ1-6	.	TRBV7-8	.
TGTGCCAGCAGTACGCCGGGGGGAGGGTACTCCTACAATGAGCAGTTCTTC	CASSTPGGGYSYNEQFF	TRBJ2-1	few	TRBV27	TRBD2
TGTGCCAGCTCAAAATGGGACAGTGGACAGCCCCAGCATTTT	CASSKWDSGQPQHF	TRBJ1-5	.	TRBV18	TRBD1
TGTGCCAACTCGCCGGGGGGGGCGTCCGACGAGCAGTACTTC	CANSPGGASDEQYF	TRBJ2-7	.	TRBV10-3	TRBD2
TGTGCTAGTGGTTTGGTGGGCCCCTTAGGGAATGAGCAGTTCTTC	CASGLVGPLGNEQFF	TRBJ2-1	few	TRBV12-5	.
TGTGCCAGCAGCCTAGGTTCGCTAGCGGGAGTCGGCACAGATACGCAGTATTTT	CASSLGSLAGVGTDTQYF	TRBJ2-3	few	TRBV11-2	TRBD2
TGCAGCGCTTTCCGCAATGAGCAGTTCTTC	CSAFRNEQFF	TRBJ2-1	many	TRBV29-1	.
TGCAGTGCTAGTCGGACAGCAGCCCCCAATGAGCAGTTCTTC	CSASRTAAPNEQFF	TRBJ2-1	.	TRBV20-1	.
TGCAGTGTCAGTGGGCTAGCGGGCGGGGAGCTGTTTTTT	CSVSGLAGGELFF	TRBJ2-2	.	TRBV20-1	TRBD2
TGTGCCACCAGCAGGGGACAGGGACACGAGCAGTACTTC	CATSRGQGHEQYF	TRBJ2-7	few	TRBV15	TRBD1
TGTGCCAGCAGCTTATGGGGACTAACGAACACCGGGGAGCTGTTTTTT	CASSLWGLTNTGELFF	TRBJ2-2	.	TRBV7-8	TRBD2
TGCAGTGCTAGAGAAGGGCAGGGGAAAGGAAACACCATATATTTT	CSAREGQGKGNTIYF	TRBJ1-3	.	TRBV20-1	.
TGTGCCTGGTGTGCAGCTTCTGGAAACACCATATATTTT	CAWCAASGNTIYF	TRBJ1-3	.	TRBV30	.
TGCAGCTCTCACAGGGTTTTTATCGACACTGAAGCTTTCTTT	CSSHRVFIDTEAFF	TRBJ1-1	.	TRBV29-1	.
TGTGCCAGCGGGGAAAACAGGGTGAACGCCTACGAGCAGTACTTC	CASGENRVNAYEQYF	TRBJ2-7	.	TRBV6-2/TRBV6-3	.
TGCAGTGCCACGGGGGGACTAGCGAGCGATGAGCAGTTCTTC	CSATGGLASDEQFF	TRBJ2-1	.	TRBV20-1	TRBD2
TGCGCCAGCAGAATAGGAGGGACAGGGAAGGTAAATGAGCAGTTCTTC	CASRIGGTGKVNEQFF	TRBJ2-1	.	TRBV5-1	TRBD1
TGCGCCAGCAGCGTGACGGGGACTCACTATGGCTACACCTTC	CASSVTGTHYGYTF	TRBJ1-2	.	TRBV5-1	.
TGTGCCAGCAGCTTGGGTTTATACCCCGGGACTAGCGAGAGCCCGAGCTCCTACAATGAGCAGTTCTTC	CASSLGLYPGTSESPSSYNEQFF	TRBJ2-1	.	TRBV7-9	TRBD2
TGTGCCAGCAGCTCAATTGGGACAGGGCACACCGGGGAGCTGTTTTTT	CASSSIGTGHTGELFF	TRBJ2-2	.	TRBV12-3/TRBV12-4	TRBD1
TGTGCCAGCAGTTTCGGGAGCACCGGGGAGCTGTTTTTT	CASSFGSTGELFF	TRBJ2-2	.	TRBV12-3/TRBV12-4	.
TGCAGTGCTAGTGCCGATTCGGGCGGAATCGGCATTCAGTACTTC	CSASADSGGIGIQYF	TRBJ2-4	few	TRBV20-1	.
TGTGCCAGTAGTATAAGGAGGATTGACACAGATACGCAGTATTTT	CASSIRRIDTDTQYF	TRBJ2-3	.	TRBV19	.
TGCAGTGTCGACGGGGGGAGCGGGAGTAAGGACGAGCAGTACTTC	CSVDGGSGSKDEQYF	TRBJ2-7	few	TRBV20-1	TRBD2
TGTGCCAGCAGCTTGGACTTACGTCATTCCTACGAGCAGTACTTC	CASSLDLRHSYEQYF	TRBJ2-7	few	TRBV5-5	.
TGTGCCACCGAGGGGCTTAGCGGGATGGTCTATGAGCAGTTCTTC	CATEGLSGMVYEQFF	TRBJ2-1	few	TRBV6-1	TRBD2
TGTGCCACCAGCAGTCCGACGAGTCCTTCTCCAGATACGCAGTATTTT	CATSSPTSPSPDTQYF	TRBJ2-3	few	TRBV15	.
TGCGCCAGCAGCCGACCCCGGGACAGGGTCTATAACACTGAAGCTTTCTTT	CASSRPRDRVYNTEAFF	TRBJ1-1	.	TRBV5-1	TRBD1
TGCGCCAGCAGCTTGGGCAGGACAGGGAGGAATGAGCAGTTCTTC	CASSLGRTGRNEQFF	TRBJ2-1	once	TRBV5-1	TRBD1
TGCGCCAGCAGCTATGGACAGGGATCAAGCACTGAAGCTTTCTTT	CASSYGQGSSTEAFF	TRBJ1-1	.	TRBV5-1	TRBD1
TGTGCCAGCAGTTTTAGGGGGAGAACGGCAGAGGGGCAGTATTTT	CASSFRGRTAEGQYF	TRBJ2-3	few	TRBV12-3/TRBV12-4	.
TGTGCCAGCAGCATCTTAGGACAGGGTGGGGACTATGGCTACACCTTC	CASSILGQGGDYGYTF	TRBJ1-2	few	TRBV6-1	TRBD1
TGTGCCAGCAGCCCGGGACAGGGGATCAATGAGCAGTTCTTC	CASSPGQGINEQFF	TRBJ2-1	few	TRBV9	TRBD1
TGTGCCTGGAGTCCGGGGAGGACGGGAGGCTATGAGCAGTTCTTC	CAWSPGRTGGYEQFF	TRBJ2-1	.	TRBV30	TRBD2
TGCGCCAGCAGCTTGGCCTTGACAGGGAGTAGCGGGAGGTCCTACAATGAGCAGTTCTTC	CASSLALTGSSGRSYNEQFF	TRBJ2-1	.	TRBV5-1	TRBD2
TGTGCCAGCAGCCCGGACAGGGGCCCAACGGGTGAAGCTTTCTTT	CASSPDRGPTGEAFF	TRBJ1-1	.	TRBV5-4	TRBD1
TGTGCCACCAGCAGAGTTCGGCAGGCGAACACCGGGGAGCTGTTTTTT	CATSRVRQANTGELFF	TRBJ2-2	.	TRBV15	.
TGTGCCAGCAGGGGACAGAATAATGAAAAACTGTTTTTT	CASRGQNNEKLFF	TRBJ1-4	.	TRBV6-1	TRBD1
TGCGCCAGCAGCGCGGAACCCGGGACAGGGGAGGGCTACACCTTC	CASSAEPGTGEGYTF	TRBJ1-2	few	TRBV5-1	TRBD1
TGTGCCAGCAGTTCATTAACAGGGAACACTGAAGCTTTCTTT	CASSSLTGNTEAFF	TRBJ1-1	few	TRBV6-5	.
TGTGCCAGCAGCGCCCACAACACTGAAGCTTTCTTT	CASSAHNTEAFF	TRBJ1-1	few	TRBV11-3	.